One sample yielded the 9 T cell receptor beta chains listed below, sequenced in a study of blood T cell repertoires in COVID-19. Measured with immunoSEQ multiplex PCR; TCRdb has only the in-frame clones, and not every one. The data contain 200,000 to 250,000 clones, 82% of them singletons. The sample consisted of peripheral blood. These TCRs come from an older woman with COVID-19, enrolled during active disease.

This chain uses TRBV5-5 with TRBJ1-1; 8 bases match TRBD1. Germline V CDR1 and CDR2: SGHKS, YYEKEE (reference sequence). The CDR3 is 14 amino acids. V shed 5 bases, J shed 1 base, and the junction held 4 bases outside the gene matches. The CDR3 region has the DNA TGTGCCAGCAGTTTCGACAGGGGGAACACTGAAGCTTTCTTT. Its protein product is CASSFDRGNTEAFF.

This sequence joins TRBV3-1 (or the pseudogene TRBV3-2) and TRBJ1-1; 8 positions agree with TRBD1. CDR1 and CDR2 from the germline V gene are LGHDT and YNNKEL (reference sequence). V was pared by 3 bases and J by 5 bases, with 11 bases of the junction left unmatched. The CDR3 spans 16 residues. This chain's CDR3 is CASSQGLQGARTEAFF. The DNA of the CDR3 is TGTGCCAGCAGCCAGGGGTTGCAGGGGGCGAGGACTGAAGCTTTCTTT.

The chain recombines TRBV15 with TRBJ2-7; the match to TRBD2 covers 8 bases. Trimming at V came to 2 bases and at J to 2 bases, leaving 5 bases not matched to a gene. This CDR3 contains 15 residues. Germline assignment: CDR1 LNHNV and CDR2 YYDKDF (reference sequence). CDR3 DNA: TGTGCCACCAGCAGAACTAGCGGCCCTACCTACGAGCAGTACTTC. Translation: CATSRTSGPTYEQYF.

The chain links TRBV9 to TRBJ1-6; D ambiguous. The ends were cut back, 5 bases at V and 8 bases at J, with 11 bases in the middle. Per germline, CDR1 SGDLS and CDR2 YYNGEE. CDR3 length: 13 residues. In nucleotides, the CDR3 is TGTGCCAGCAGTAGAGGAAAGGATTCACCCCTCCACTTT. This encodes CASSRGKDSPLHF. Together with reference TRBV9 and TRBJ1-6, the CDR3 gives the full variable domain: DSGVTQTPKHLITATGQRVTLRCSPRSGDLSVYWYQQSLDQGLQFLIQYYNGEERAKGNILERFSAQQFPDLHSELNLSSLELGDSALYFCASSRGKDSPLHFGNGTRLTVT.

CDR3 sequence: CASSRLQGNGANVLTF. CDR3 bases: TGTGCCAGCTCACGATTACAGGGAAACGGGGCCAACGTCCTGACTTTC. This rearrangement joins TRBV18 to TRBJ2-6, with D possibly matching TRBD1 (6 bases). V shed 4 bases and J shed 4 bases, with 14 bases lying between them. Germline CDR1 reads KGHSH; CDR2 reads LQKENI. CDR3 length equals 16 residues.

J is TRBJ2-1 and V is TRBV7-6, with TRBD2 identical over 7 bases. V lost 3 bases and J lost 1; bases outside the gene matches: 6. Germline CDR1 SGHVS, CDR2 FNYEAQ. The CDR3 covers 16 residues. The CDR3 loop reads CASSLYQGGSYNEQFF. In DNA form, the CDR3 reads TGTGCCAGCAGCTTGTATCAGGGAGGGTCCTACAATGAGCAGTTCTTC.

V and J are TRBV29-1 and TRBJ1-1; D uncertain. CDR1 is SQVTM, CDR2 ANQGSEA, per germline. The CDR3 is made up of 13 amino acids. V was pared by 4 bases and J by 1 base, with 10 bases between. The CDR3 nucleotides read TGCAGCGTTGGTCCACAACCGAACACTGAAGCTTTCTTT. Encoded protein: CSVGPQPNTEAFF.

The gene calls are TRBV11-3 and TRBJ1-1; D is perhaps TRBD1 (6 bases). The CDR3 covers 13 residues. CDR1 SGHNT and CDR2 YENEEA come from the germline V gene. Trimming left V 4 bases short and J 7 bases short, with 13 bases between. The CDR3 DNA reads TGTGCCAGCAGCTCCAGGGGACGGGATGAAGCTTTCTTT. Protein sequence: CASSSRGRDEAFF.

The table lists this clone with a count of one. The chain employs TRBV25-1 and TRBJ1-1; D not resolved. Germline V gives CDR1 MGHDK, CDR2 SYGVNS. The CDR3 runs 13 residues. Trimming removed 6 bases at V and 0 bases at J, with 8 bases between. The CDR3 reads CASSSPLNTEAFF. For the CDR3, the DNA is TGTGCCAGCAGCTCTCCCTTGAACACTGAAGCTTTCTTT.